These 32 T cell receptor beta chains share one sample of origin, sequenced in a study of T-cell memory formation after mild COVID-19. TCRdb reprocessed the 5' RACE reads via MiXCR and lists one record per CDR3 protein. The profile shows fewer than 60,000 distinct CDR3 sequences, roughly an eighth of them singletons. Sequenced material: PBMCs or a T cell subset sorted from them (not recorded which). Receptor source: a young man who had mild COVID-19 (a few samples of this study predate the infection). Cell type and time point are not known.

V usage is TRBV11-2 and J usage is TRBJ2-3; 12 bases line up with TRBD2. Per the germline V gene, CDR1 is SGHAT and CDR2 is FQNNGV. CDR3 length: 18 amino acids. V lost 5 bases to trimming and J lost 0 bases; unmatched junction nucleotides: 9. In nucleotides, the CDR3 is TGTGCCAGCAGCCAGAGACTAGCGGGGGTGACTAGCACAGATACGCAGTATTTT. This translates into CASSQRLAGVTSTDTQYF.

This clonotype was seen at least ten times. V usage is TRBV15 and J usage is TRBJ2-1; maybe TRBD1 (5 bases). Trimming took 2 bases from V and 5 from J, leaving 10 bases between them. CDR1 LNHNV and CDR2 YYDKDF come from the germline V gene (reference sequence). CDR3 length: 14 amino acids. The CDR3 spells CATSRNRNDNEQFF. The DNA for the CDR3 is TGTGCCACCAGCAGAAACAGGAACGACAATGAGCAGTTCTTC.

This clonotype was picked up many times. The chain uses TRBV12-3 or TRBV12-4 and TRBJ2-2; D gene uncertain. This CDR3 is 14 amino acids long. V lost 3 bases and J lost 4, with 9 bases in between. CDR3: CASSLGGSTGELFF. The CDR3 bases are TGTGCCAGCAGTTTGGGTGGTAGCACCGGGGAGCTGTTTTTT.

This clonotype was observed at least ten times. The CDR3: CASSEKRGQKNIQYF. In DNA form, the CDR3 reads TGTGCCAGCAGTGAAAAGCGCGGGCAGAAAAACATTCAGTACTTC. This chain uses TRBV2 with TRBJ2-4; a weak D match, TRBD2 (5 bases). V lost 2 bases and J 4 bases, leaving 12 bases between the germline ends. There are 15 residues in the CDR3. From germline, CDR1 is SNHLY and CDR2 FYNNEI.

This clonotype was seen many times. CDR3 protein: CASRSDREYSPLHF. The CDR3, as DNA: TGCGCCAGCAGATCGGACAGGGAATATTCACCCCTCCACTTT. The chain is built from TRBV5-1 and TRBJ1-6; 8 bases are shared with TRBD1. The germline gives CDR1 SGHRS, CDR2 YFSETQ. V trimming: 5 bases; J trimming: 8 bases; junction bases outside the gene matches: 6. The CDR3 totals 14 residues.

CDR3 nucleotide sequence: TGCGCCAGCAGCGATGGACTAGTAGGATCCGGGGAGCTGTTTTTT. This codes for CASSDGLVGSGELFF. The chain recombines TRBV5-1 with TRBJ2-2; 7 nucleotides agree with TRBD2. V trimming: 4 bases; J trimming: 6 bases; junction bases outside the gene matches: 9. CDR1 SGHRS and CDR2 YFSETQ come from the germline V gene. The CDR3 contains 15 residues.

This clonotype came up a few times. The rearrangement joins TRBV2 to TRBJ2-5, with a tentative D call TRBD1 (5 bases). The V gene's germline CDR1 is SNHLY and CDR2 FYNNEI. There are 15 residues in the CDR3. V was clipped by 3 bases and J by 4 bases, with 15 bases between them. The CDR3 coding sequence is TGTGCCAGCAGTGAGAATACAGGCCCGGGAGAGACCCAGTACTTC. Encoded protein: CASSENTGPGETQYF.

In this sample, this clonotype turned up many times. The CDR3 is CASSDSSGAYNEQFF. The CDR3 nucleotides read TGTGCCAGCAGTGACTCTAGCGGGGCCTACAATGAGCAGTTCTTC. The V call is TRBV6-4, the J call TRBJ2-1; 8 nucleotides align to TRBD2. The CDR3 sequence is 15 residues long. V shed 0 bases, J shed 2 bases, and the junction held 0 bases outside the gene matches. The germline V gene has CDR1 MRHNA and CDR2 SNTAGT.

On this clonotype itself: Relative to the germline gene, one junction end is altered; a read error may explain this. This chain uses TRBV4-2 with TRBJ1-2, with 10 nucleotides matching TRBD1. Germline V lookup: CDR1 LGHNA, CDR2 YNFKEQ. This CDR3 contains 15 residues. The CDR3 DNA sequence: TGTGACAGCAGCCAAGAGGGGACAGGGGTCTATGGCTACACCTTC. Translated, it gives CDSSQEGTGVYGYTF.

The chain uses TRBV5-1 and TRBJ2-5; possibly TRBD2 for D (7 bases). CDR3 size: 12 residues. Per germline, CDR1 SGHRS and CDR2 YFSETQ. The V end lost 4 bases, the J end lost 5 bases, and 9 bases lay between the germline ends. The CDR3 here is CASSGGAETQYF. The CDR3 bases are TGCGCCAGCAGCGGGGGGGCGGAGACCCAGTACTTC.

There are a few counts of this clonotype. This chain uses TRBV5-4 with TRBJ1-2; 8 nucleotides line up with TRBD1. The CDR3 is made up of 13 amino acids. In germline, CDR1 is SGHNT, CDR2 YYREEE (reference sequence). Germline trimming cut 3 bases from V and 7 bases from J; bases unmatched to any gene: 5. The CDR3 here is CASSSTGVFGYTF. CDR3 in DNA: TGTGCCAGCAGCTCGACAGGGGTTTTTGGCTACACCTTC.

This clonotype was found many times. The chain couples TRBV4-2 to TRBJ2-1; D is unclear. Trimming cost V 6 bases and J 0 bases, with 15 bases left between them. Germline V gene lookup returns CDR1 LGHNA and CDR2 YNFKEQ. This CDR3 has 16 amino acids. CDR3 in amino acids: CASREGPTRSYNEQFF. In DNA, the CDR3 is TGTGCCAGCAGGGAAGGACCTACTCGCTCCTACAATGAGCAGTTCTTC.

V gene TRBV6-2 or TRBV6-3 combines with J gene TRBJ2-3, with 8 bases that match TRBD1. V lost 2 bases, J lost 2 bases, and 12 bases stayed unmatched. This CDR3 contains 18 residues. Germline V CDR1 and CDR2: MNHEY, SVGEGT. The CDR3, as DNA: TGTGCCAGCAGTTACCCAAGCAGGGGGCTCCGAACCACAGATACGCAGTATTTT. Translated: CASSYPSRGLRTTDTQYF.

The chain uses TRBV12-3 or TRBV12-4 and TRBJ1-1; unclear D gene. The CDR3 is 13 residues long. V was pared by 6 bases and J by 2 bases, with 10 bases between. The CDR3 nucleotides read TGTGCCAGCAGCAATACAAGAAACACTGAAGCTTTCTTT. It specifies CASSNTRNTEAFF.

The CDR3 loop is CASSQGSGGDQPQHF. In DNA, the CDR3 is TGTGCCAGCAGCCAAGGGTCCGGGGGCGATCAGCCCCAGCATTTT. The chain joins TRBV3-1 to TRBJ1-5, with D possibly TRBD1 on 6 matching bases. There are 15 residues in the CDR3. V was trimmed by 1 base and J by 5 bases, leaving 12 bases between them. CDR1 is LGHDT and CDR2 is YNNKEL in the germline V gene (reference sequence).

This chain joins TRBV12-3 or TRBV12-4 and TRBJ2-3; D is uncertain. The CDR3 extends over 13 amino acids. Trimming removed 3 bases at V and 1 base at J, with 5 bases between. The CDR3 nucleotides are TGTGCCAGCAGTTTTCTCGGCACAGATACGCAGTATTTT. Residues: CASSFLGTDTQYF.

The rearrangement links TRBV4-1 to TRBJ2-1; possibly TRBD1 or TRBD2 for D (5 bases each). The CDR3 is made up of 16 amino acids. V lost 3 bases and J lost 0, with 12 bases in between. Germline values: CDR1 MGHRA, CDR2 YSYEKL. The CDR3 loop is CASSQTGASSYNEQFF. In DNA, the CDR3 is TGCGCCAGCAGCCAGACCGGGGCGAGCTCCTACAATGAGCAGTTCTTC.

This clonotype has more than one count but fewer than ten. This chain joins TRBV11-2 and TRBJ2-5, with D tentatively TRBD2 (6 bases). Germline V gene sequence: CDR1 SGHAT, CDR2 FQNNGV. The CDR3 is made up of 15 amino acids. Trimming stripped 6 bases from V and 5 bases from J, with 19 bases between. CDR3 nucleotides: TGTGCCAGCAGTGCCGCCGGGGGAACGTTCGAGACCCAGTACTTC. The encoded protein is CASSAAGGTFETQYF.

This chain joins TRBV11-2 and TRBJ2-7; a possible D gene is TRBD2 (6 bases). The germline CDR1 and CDR2 sequences are SGHAT and FQNNGV. Trimming removed 2 bases at V and 2 bases at J, with 13 bases between. The CDR3 loop spans 15 amino acids. The CDR3 spells CASSLSRGSTYEQYV. In DNA, the CDR3 is TGTGCCAGCAGCTTATCGCGGGGATCGACCTACGAGCAGTACGTC.

This chain connects TRBV4-1 to TRBJ1-2; 10 nucleotides match TRBD1. V gave up 4 bases and J gave up 8 bases; unmatched junction bases: 7. The CDR3 is 14 amino acids. Germline V gives CDR1 MGHRA, CDR2 YSYEKL. CDR3 sequence: CASSPGQGSGGYTF. CDR3 DNA sequence: TGCGCCAGCAGCCCGGGACAGGGGAGCGGCGGCTACACCTTC.

The table lists this clonotype with many counts. J is TRBJ2-4 and V is TRBV5-1; D possibly matches TRBD1 or TRBD2 (6 bases each). Per the germline V gene, CDR1 is SGHRS and CDR2 is YFSETQ. Trimming stripped 6 bases from V and 8 bases from J, with 18 bases between. CDR3 size: 14 residues. The DNA for the CDR3 is TGCGCCAGCACTCCGTTCGGGGGCGGGGACATTCAGTACTTC. It is translated as CASTPFGGGDIQYF.

This clonotype was recorded a few times. This chain connects TRBV5-1 to TRBJ2-2; TRBD2 might be the D (6 bases). Germline CDR1 SGHRS, CDR2 YFSETQ. CDR3 size: 16 residues. The ends were cut back, 5 bases at V and 4 bases at J, with 18 bases in the middle. The CDR3 coding sequence is TGCGCCAGCAGAAGACCGGGAGTCGGAAGCACCGGGGAGCTGTTTTTT. Protein: CASRRPGVGSTGELFF.

Of note for this clonotype: Germline is not matched at one junction end, which may reflect a read error. CDR3: CAISQDRDTEAFF. DNA of the CDR3: TGTGCCATCAGCCAAGACAGAGACACTGAAGCTTTCTTT. The genes are TRBV4-2 and TRBJ1-1; D perhaps matches TRBD1 (5 bases). There are 13 residues in the CDR3. From germline, CDR1 is LGHNA and CDR2 YNFKEQ.

The chain uses TRBV4-3 and TRBJ1-2; tentatively, D is TRBD1 (6 bases). Germline CDR1 LGHNA, CDR2 YSLEER. CDR3 length: 16 amino acids. V lost 0 bases and J lost 7, with 18 bases in between. The CDR3 spells CASSQELAGALGGYTF. The CDR3 DNA reads TGCGCCAGCAGCCAAGAACTGGCAGGGGCCTTGGGTGGCTACACCTTC.

The chain links TRBV4-3 to TRBJ2-1; no firm D call. CDR1 and CDR2 (germline): LGHNA, YSLEER. The germline V and J ends were trimmed by 0 bases and 6 bases, with 12 bases remaining between them. The CDR3 has 15 amino acids. CDR3 in amino acids: CASSQDGPWGNEQFF. Written as DNA, the CDR3 is TGCGCCAGCAGCCAAGATGGACCGTGGGGCAATGAGCAGTTCTTC.

This clonotype was counted a few times. The gene calls are TRBV20-1 and TRBJ2-3; a possible D gene is TRBD2 (5 bases). V gave up 6 bases and J gave up 0 bases, with 16 bases separating them. CDR1 and CDR2 from the germline V gene are DFQATT and SNEGSKA (reference sequence). The CDR3 sequence is 15 residues long. CDR3 residues: CSAPQAVQSTDTQYF. In DNA form, the CDR3 reads TGCAGTGCACCCCAAGCGGTCCAAAGCACAGATACGCAGTATTTT.

The chain employs TRBV24-1 and TRBJ2-3; 9 bases agree with TRBD1. Germline-derived CDR1 and CDR2 are KGHDR and SFDVKD. This CDR3 region has 16 residues. After removal of 3 bases from V and 4 bases from J, the junction contained 7 bases not matched to a gene. The CDR3 loop is CATSDRTGGAPDTQYF. CDR3 sequence (DNA): TGTGCCACCAGTGATCGCACAGGGGGCGCCCCAGATACGCAGTATTTT.

This clonotype has only one observation. The gene calls are TRBV9 and TRBJ2-1; D is unresolved. This CDR3 contains 15 residues. CDR1 and CDR2 (germline): SGDLS, YYNGEE. V lost 5 bases and J lost 6, with 18 bases in between. This CDR3 reads CASSPTRTRVNEQFF. The CDR3 bases are TGTGCCAGCAGTCCCACCCGGACGCGAGTCAATGAGCAGTTCTTC.

A few counts support this clonotype. The chain has TRBV4-1 and TRBJ1-6; the D is unclear. V lost 0 bases and J lost 8, with 2 bases in between. This CDR3 is built from 12 residues. The V gene's germline CDR1 is MGHRA and CDR2 YSYEKL. CDR3 nucleotide sequence: TGCGCCAGCAGCCAAGATTATTCACCCCTCCACTTT. It is translated as CASSQDYSPLHF.

V usage is TRBV27 and J usage is TRBJ1-6; D call uncertain. Trimming removed 3 bases at V and 0 bases at J, with 15 bases between. This CDR3 is 18 amino acids long. Germline V gives CDR1 MNHEY, CDR2 SMNVEV (reference sequence). Here the CDR3 reads CASSLGSSRSSYNSPLHF. The CDR3 DNA is TGTGCCAGCAGTTTGGGATCGTCCCGGAGCTCCTATAATTCACCCCTCCACTTT.

This clonotype was observed a handful of times. V gene TRBV20-1 combines with J gene TRBJ2-3; TRBD1 matches 9 bases. This CDR3 comprises 15 residues. Germline CDR1 and CDR2: DFQATT and SNEGSKA (reference sequence). V was clipped by 6 bases and J by 5 bases; unmatched bases: 12. CDR3 DNA: TGCAGTGCCATTGACAGGGGGAATTTTGGAGATACGCAGTATTTT. Its translation is CSAIDRGNFGDTQYF.

The rearrangement links TRBV29-1 to TRBJ2-7; D is unresolved. This CDR3 contains 14 residues. V was shortened by 5 bases and J by 2 bases, with 16 bases between the two germline ends. Germline V gives CDR1 SQVTM, CDR2 ANQGSEA. This chain's CDR3 is CSVIRSSQTYEQYF. The CDR3 nucleotides are TGCAGCGTTATCAGGTCATCCCAAACCTACGAGCAGTACTTC.